Presented here are 32 T cell receptor beta chains from one specimen sequenced in a study of OX40 agonist ivuxolimab in advanced cancers. Profiling relied on immunoSEQ multiplex PCR, and the TCRdb table lists in-frame clones only, not all of them. The repertoire holds around 35,000 clones, 92% seen once, with roughly a third in the top ten. This material consisted of CD4+ or CD8+ T cells sorted from blood, taken in a trial of the OX40 agonist ivuxolimab. All receptors come from an adult with an advanced solid tumor such as melanoma, head and neck, liver or kidney cancer.

The V call is TRBV9, the J call TRBJ1-1; no definite D call. The CDR3 extends over 13 amino acids. V shed 4 bases and J shed 1 base, with 8 bases lying between them. Germline V gene lookup returns CDR1 SGDLS and CDR2 YYNGEE. Written as DNA, the CDR3 is TGTGCCAGCAGCATTACGGAGAACACTGAAGCTTTCTTT. This translates into CASSITENTEAFF.

The CDR3 sequence is CASSYPIQGGEQYF. The CDR3 DNA is TGTGCCAGCAGTTACCCTATACAGGGTGGCGAGCAGTACTTC. This chain joins TRBV6-5 and TRBJ2-7, with a possible D match to TRBD1 (6 bases). There are 14 residues in the CDR3. CDR1 is MNHEY and CDR2 is SVGAGI in the germline V gene. Trimming stripped 2 bases from V and 6 bases from J, with 14 bases between.

The chain has TRBV27 and TRBJ2-3; TRBD1 is a possible D gene (7 bases). The V end was cut by 6 bases, the J end by 0 bases, with 22 bases between. The CDR3 extends over 18 amino acids. Germline CDR1 is MNHEY and CDR2 is SMNVEV (reference sequence). The CDR3 nucleotides read TGTGCCAGCAGCTTACTTCGGACAGGAGGGCTTAGCACAGATACGCAGTATTTT. Translated, it gives CASSLLRTGGLSTDTQYF.

The rearrangement uses TRBV7-8 and TRBJ1-2; 9 bases are a match to TRBD1. CDR3 length: 19 residues. Germline lookup yields CDR1 SGHVS and CDR2 FQNEAQ. J gave up 3 bases and V 4 bases, and 18 bases lay outside the gene matches. CDR3 nucleotides: TGTGCCAGCAGCTCCCGGCCCGGGACAGGGTCGCAAAGTGACTATGGCTACACCTTC. Residues: CASSSRPGTGSQSDYGYTF.

CDR3 residues: CASSQDWPLSNEQFF. DNA of the CDR3: TGTGCCAGCAGCCAAGATTGGCCCCTCAGCAATGAGCAGTTCTTC. The chain is built from TRBV4-2 and TRBJ2-1; no clear D. The V and J ends lost 0 bases and 6 bases respectively, with 12 bases between them. CDR1 and CDR2 (germline): LGHNA, YNFKEQ. The length of the CDR3 is 15 residues.

The V call is TRBV6-1, the J call TRBJ2-7, with 8 bases fitting TRBD1. Germline V gives CDR1 MNHNS, CDR2 SASEGT. The CDR3 covers 15 residues. J gave up 1 base and V 4 bases, and 6 bases lay outside the gene matches. CDR3 sequence reads: CASSVRGQVSYEQYF. CDR3 nucleotide sequence: TGTGCCAGCAGTGTCCGGGGACAGGTTTCCTACGAGCAGTACTTC.

Comment on this clone: Mismatch with germline at one junction end may stem from a read error. V is TRBV30 and J is TRBJ1-2; D unresolved. The CDR3 sequence is 13 residues long. Germline lookup yields CDR1 GTSNPN and CDR2 SVGIG (reference sequence). The CDR3 here is CAWSVPPLGFDGF. The CDR3 DNA reads as TGTGCCTGGAGTGTACCCCCTTTGGGGTTTGACGGTTTC.

The rearrangement links TRBV28 to TRBJ1-2, with TRBD1 as a possible D gene (6 bases). CDR1 is MDHEN and CDR2 is SYDVKM in the germline V gene. With 4 bases removed from V and 5 bases from J, the gap between germline ends came to 20 bases. CDR3 length equals 16 residues. The CDR3 DNA reads TGTGCCAGCAGTTCGCCCCGGGACACGGTTAGGTATGGCTACACCTTC. This gives the protein CASSSPRDTVRYGYTF.

The genes are TRBV11-2 and TRBJ2-1; TRBD2 matches at 8 bases. CDR3 length equals 14 residues. The J segment lost 11 bases and the V segment lost 5 bases, leaving 11 bases of the junction unmatched. Germline V gives CDR1 SGHAT, CDR2 FQNNGV. The CDR3 DNA reads as TGTGCCAGCAGCCCGGTAGCGGGACCCGGCCAGCAGTTCTTC. It translates to CASSPVAGPGQQFF. The full variable domain, with the rest looked up from reference TRBV11-2 and TRBJ2-1, is EAGVAQSPRYKIIEKRQSVAFWCNPISGHATLYWYQQILGQGPKLLIQFQNNGVVDDSQLPKDRFSAERLKGVDSTLKIQPAKLEDSAVYLCASSPVAGPGQQFFGPGTRLTVL.

DNA of the CDR3: TGTGCCAGCAGCGTAGATCAGGGGGCCTACGAGCAGTACTTC. Translating it yields CASSVDQGAYEQYF. The chain employs TRBV9 and TRBJ2-7; TRBD1 matches at 7 bases. The germline gives CDR1 SGDLS, CDR2 YYNGEE. This CDR3 has 14 residues. Trimming cost V 0 bases and J 2 bases; bases outside gene matches: 2.

This clone was observed once. The J gene is TRBJ2-1, the V gene TRBV19; D call uncertain. V lost 5 bases, J lost 2 bases, and 13 bases lay in between. CDR1 is LNHDA and CDR2 is SQIVND in the germline V gene (reference sequence). The CDR3 covers 15 residues. CDR3: CASSPSPFTYNEQFF. As DNA, the CDR3 is TGTGCCAGTAGTCCTTCACCGTTCACCTACAATGAGCAGTTCTTC.

The V and J genes are TRBV27 and TRBJ2-7, with 8 bases aligning to TRBD1. Per germline, CDR1 MNHEY and CDR2 SMNVEV (reference sequence). The V gene end was trimmed by 4 bases and the J gene end by 6 bases; junction bases not matched to a gene: 8. The CDR3 is made up of 14 amino acids. CDR3 sequence: CASSWGGQGFEQYF. DNA of the CDR3: TGTGCCAGCAGTTGGGGAGGACAGGGCTTCGAGCAGTACTTC.

This chain uses TRBV6-1 with TRBJ2-3, with TRBD2 matching over 8 bases. The CDR3 is 15 residues long. Germline V CDR1 and CDR2: MNHNS, SASEGT. After removal of 3 bases from V and 2 bases from J, the junction contained 4 bases not matched to a gene. The CDR3 here is CASSDFSGNTDTQYF. CDR3 DNA: TGTGCCAGCAGTGACTTTAGCGGGAACACAGATACGCAGTATTTT.

The V call is TRBV2, the J call TRBJ2-1, with 9 positions matching TRBD2. V trimming: 9 bases; J trimming: 6 bases; junction bases outside the gene matches: 15. The CDR3 consists of 16 residues. CDR1 is SNHLY, CDR2 FYNNEI, per germline. The CDR3 loop reads CARAGGPKDPPNEQFF. The CDR3 DNA sequence: TGTGCCAGGGCGGGAGGGCCGAAAGACCCCCCCAATGAGCAGTTCTTC.

CDR3 sequence reads: CASTAPTGNEQFF. The CDR3 nucleotides are TGTGCCAGCACCGCCCCGACGGGGAATGAGCAGTTCTTC. The chain carries TRBV27 and TRBJ2-1, with a possible D match to TRBD2 (5 bases). The CDR3 has 13 residues. V was trimmed by 7 bases and J by 7 bases, leaving 14 bases between them. The germline V gene encodes CDR1 MNHEY and CDR2 SMNVEV (reference sequence).

Concerning this clone itself: The same CDR3 arises from other DNA sequences in this sample as well. CDR3 sequence: CASSIEGIDGYTF. CDR3 sequence (DNA): TGTGCCAGTAGTATAGAAGGTATCGATGGCTACACCTTC. The chain is built from TRBV19 and TRBJ1-2; D call uncertain. Trimming stripped 0 bases from V and 6 bases from J, with 8 bases between. CDR1 and CDR2 from the germline V gene are LNHDA and SQIVND (reference sequence). There are 13 residues in the CDR3.

The chain links TRBV6-5 to TRBJ1-2, with a possible D match to TRBD1 (6 bases). V was shortened by 0 bases and J by 6 bases, with 8 bases between the two germline ends. The germline CDR1 and CDR2 sequences are MNHEY and SVGAGI. The CDR3 runs to 13 residues. The CDR3: CASSYSNRDGYTF. The CDR3, as DNA: TGTGCCAGCAGTTACTCGAACAGGGATGGCTACACCTTC.

This rearrangement joins TRBV9 to TRBJ2-3; 8 positions match TRBD2. The CDR3 covers 16 residues. The germline V gene has CDR1 SGDLS and CDR2 YYNGEE. The V and J ends lost 0 bases and 6 bases, in that order; junction bases with no gene match: 9. This CDR3 is CASSVVRTGGSDTQYF. Written as DNA, the CDR3 is TGTGCCAGCAGCGTAGTAAGAACGGGAGGGTCGGATACGCAGTATTTT.

V and J are TRBV11-1 and TRBJ1-2; no reliable D call. CDR1 and CDR2 from the germline V gene are SGHAT and FQDESV (reference sequence). The CDR3 extends over 13 amino acids. Trimming stripped 3 bases from V and 4 bases from J, with 9 bases between. CDR3: CASSFEGTYGYTF. CDR3 coding DNA: TGTGCCAGCAGCTTTGAGGGTACCTATGGCTACACCTTC.

This clone has more than one count but fewer than ten. The CDR3 is CASSPLGSIQYF. The CDR3 bases are TGCGCCAGCAGTCCCTTGGGAAGCATTCAGTACTTC. The chain couples TRBV10-1 to TRBJ2-4; D is ambiguous. Trimming removed 5 bases from V and 9 bases from J, with 11 bases in between. The CDR3 contains 12 residues. Germline V gene sequence: CDR1 WNHNN, CDR2 SYGVQD (reference sequence).

This clone has only one observation. The rearrangement links TRBV19 to TRBJ2-3, with 10 bases aligning to TRBD2. The trim removed 8 bases at V and 0 bases at J, leaving 5 bases unmatched. The CDR3 is 15 residues long. Looked up from germline, CDR1 is LNHDA and CDR2 is SQIVND (reference sequence). The DNA for the CDR3 is TGTGCCAGTGCTGGGACTAGCGATAGCACAGATACGCAGTATTTT. This gives the protein CASAGTSDSTDTQYF.

V gene TRBV11-2 combines with J gene TRBJ2-1, with D perhaps TRBD1 (6 bases). Germline V gives CDR1 SGHAT, CDR2 FQNNGV. V was shortened by 2 bases and J by 4 bases, with 15 bases between the two germline ends. CDR3 length: 16 residues. The CDR3 region has the DNA TGTGCCAGCAGCTTAAGGGGGACACAGATTTACAATGAGCAGTTCTTC. The encoded protein is CASSLRGTQIYNEQFF.

The chain links TRBV15 to TRBJ2-1, with 8 bases matching TRBD2. The J segment lost 7 bases and the V segment lost 5 bases, leaving 10 bases of the junction unmatched. The germline gives CDR1 LNHNV, CDR2 YYDKDF (reference sequence). The CDR3 length is 15 residues. CDR3 coding DNA: TGTGCCACCAGCGAGGTCCGGGAGGGATCGAATGAGCAGTTCTTC. Translated: CATSEVREGSNEQFF.

This clone was counted only a few times. Sequence at one end of the junction differs from germline and may be a read error. This sequence joins TRBV19 and TRBJ2-3; 7 bases match TRBD2. The CDR3 length is 12 residues. Looked up from germline, CDR1 is LNHDA and CDR2 is SQIVND (reference sequence). The CDR3 DNA reads TGTGCCAGTAGGATAGCGGGAGATACGCAGTATTTT. This encodes CASRIAGDTQYF.

The CDR3 coding sequence is TGTGCCAGCAGCCCGGGGGCGGGCACTGAAGCTTTCTTT. Its protein is CASSPGAGTEAFF. The rearrangement links TRBV7-6 to TRBJ1-1; D is perhaps TRBD1 (6 bases). The CDR3 loop spans 13 amino acids. Looked up from germline, CDR1 is SGHVS and CDR2 is FNYEAQ. V lost 5 bases and J lost 4, with 11 bases in between.

This chain joins TRBV7-2 and TRBJ2-7, with D maybe TRBD2 (5 bases). The CDR3 has 14 amino acids. Germline V gene lookup returns CDR1 SGHTA and CDR2 FQGNSA. V lost 0 bases to trimming and J lost 3 bases, with 9 bases between them. DNA of the CDR3: TGTGCCAGCAGCTTAGCGGGAGATCGCTACGAGCAGTACTTC. Translation gives CASSLAGDRYEQYF.

The chain couples TRBV30 to TRBJ2-7; tentatively, D is TRBD1 (5 bases). Looked up from germline, CDR1 is GTSNPN and CDR2 is SVGIG (reference sequence). The CDR3 runs 13 residues. V lost 7 bases and J 3 bases, leaving 16 bases between the germline ends. CDR3 protein: CASASRVNYEQYF. DNA for the CDR3: TGTGCCTCTGCGAGCAGGGTAAACTACGAGCAGTACTTC.

This sequence joins TRBV5-8 and TRBJ2-5; the D gene could be TRBD1 or TRBD2 (5 bases each). This CDR3 contains 15 residues. Germline V gene lookup returns CDR1 SGHTS and CDR2 YDEGEE. V shed 3 bases and J shed 2 bases, with 14 bases lying between them. The CDR3 loop reads CASSSGRHVQETQYF. The CDR3 DNA reads as TGTGCCAGCAGCTCGGGACGACATGTGCAAGAGACCCAGTACTTC.

The V call is TRBV6-5, the J call TRBJ2-3; tentatively, D is TRBD2 (6 bases). The CDR3 is made up of 13 amino acids. From germline, CDR1 is MNHEY and CDR2 SVGAGI. With 4 bases removed from V and 8 bases from J, the gap between germline ends came to 13 bases. The CDR3 sequence: CASSWDFGPTQYF. DNA of the CDR3: TGTGCCAGCAGTTGGGACTTCGGCCCTACGCAGTATTTT.

This clone was seen just once. The J gene is TRBJ2-3, the V gene TRBV5-6; no definite D call. The ends were cut back, 0 bases at V and 1 base at J, with 3 bases in the middle. CDR1 and CDR2 from the germline V gene are SGHDT and YYEEEE. The CDR3 runs 13 residues. CDR3 bases: TGTGCCAGCAGCTTGGGGGGCACAGATACGCAGTATTTT. Its protein is CASSLGGTDTQYF.

The chain carries TRBV13 and TRBJ2-7; 11 nucleotides line up with TRBD2. J was trimmed by 4 bases and V by 0 bases; bases with no gene match: 5. The CDR3 has 16 residues. Germline-derived CDR1 and CDR2 are PRHDT and FYEKMQ (reference sequence). The CDR3 loop is CASSLGGLAEGYEQYF. In DNA form, the CDR3 reads TGTGCCAGCAGCTTAGGGGGACTAGCGGAAGGTTACGAGCAGTACTTC. The variable domain in full, completed from reference TRBV13 and TRBJ2-7, reads AAGVIQSPRHLIKEKRETATLKCYPIPRHDTVYWYQQGPGQDPQFLISFYEKMQSDKGSIPDRFSAQQFSDYHSELNMSSLELGDSALYFCASSLGGLAEGYEQYFGPGTRLTVT.

This clone was observed a single time. The rearrangement links TRBV13 to TRBJ1-2, with 7 bases aligning to TRBD1. The CDR3 is 16 residues long. Losses at the gene ends were 5 bases for V and 4 bases for J; bases not matched to a gene: 13. CDR1 is PRHDT and CDR2 is FYEKMQ in the germline V gene (reference sequence). The CDR3 sequence: CASSRVLQGTFYGYTF. The CDR3 coding sequence is TGTGCCAGCAGCCGCGTTTTACAGGGGACTTTCTATGGCTACACCTTC.